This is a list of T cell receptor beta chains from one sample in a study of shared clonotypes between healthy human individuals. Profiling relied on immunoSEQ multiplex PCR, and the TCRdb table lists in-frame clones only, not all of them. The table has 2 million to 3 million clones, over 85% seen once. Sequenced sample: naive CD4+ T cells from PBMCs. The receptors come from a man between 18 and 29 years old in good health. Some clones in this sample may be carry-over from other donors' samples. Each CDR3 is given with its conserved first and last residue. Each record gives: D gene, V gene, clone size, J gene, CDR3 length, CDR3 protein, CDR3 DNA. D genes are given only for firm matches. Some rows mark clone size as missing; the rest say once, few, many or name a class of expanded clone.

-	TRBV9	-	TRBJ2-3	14	CASSEGLGVDTQYF	TGTGCCAGCAGCGAGGGGCTAGGGGTAGATACGCAGTATTTT
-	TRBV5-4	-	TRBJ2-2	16	CASSPGPRANTGELFF	TGTGCCAGCAGTCCAGGACCAAGAGCGAACACCGGGGAGCTGTTTTTT
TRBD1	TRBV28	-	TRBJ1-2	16	CASMGLWGQVVYGYTF	TGTGCCAGCATGGGGCTTTGGGGACAGGTGGTGTATGGCTACACCTTC
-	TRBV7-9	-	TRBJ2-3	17	CASSLVSPDLSTDTQYF	TGTGCCAGCAGCTTAGTTTCCCCCGACTTAAGCACAGATACGCAGTATTTT
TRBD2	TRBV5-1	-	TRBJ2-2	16	CASSYIAGLNTGELFF	TGCGCCAGCAGCTACATAGCGGGTCTGAACACCGGGGAGCTGTTTTTT
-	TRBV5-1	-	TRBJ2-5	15	CASSLVGRWEETQYF	TGCGCCAGCAGCTTGGTGGGCAGATGGGAAGAGACCCAGTACTTC
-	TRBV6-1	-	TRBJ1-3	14	CASSGGFSGNTIYF	TGTGCCAGCAGCGGGGGGTTCTCTGGAAACACCATATATTTT
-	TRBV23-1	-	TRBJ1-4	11	CASSQLEKLFF	TGCGCCAGCAGTCAACTGGAAAAACTGTTTTTT
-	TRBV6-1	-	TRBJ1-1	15	CASSPPLGGDTEAFF	TGTGCCAGCAGTCCCCCCCTGGGGGGGGACACTGAAGCTTTCTTT
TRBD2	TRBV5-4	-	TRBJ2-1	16	CASSSGLAGTYNEQFF	TGTGCCAGCAGCTCAGGACTAGCGGGAACCTACAATGAGCAGTTCTTC
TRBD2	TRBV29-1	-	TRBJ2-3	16	CSVVRGGLAVTDTQYF	TGCAGCGTTGTTCGGGGGGGACTAGCGGTCACAGATACGCAGTATTTT
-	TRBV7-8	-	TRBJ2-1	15	CASSLVGGSYNEQFF	TGTGCCAGCAGCTTAGTGGGGGGTTCCTACAATGAGCAGTTCTTC
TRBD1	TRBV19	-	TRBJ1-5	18	CASSINGRGRISNQPQHF	TGTGCCAGTAGTATTAATGGCAGGGGGAGGATTAGCAATCAGCCCCAGCATTTT
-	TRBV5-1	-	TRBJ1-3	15	CASSSITGKGNTIYF	TGCGCCAGCAGCTCCATAACAGGGAAAGGAAACACCATATATTTT
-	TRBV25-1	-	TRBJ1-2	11	CASRGAGGYTF	TGTGCCAGCAGGGGGGCCGGTGGCTACACCTTC
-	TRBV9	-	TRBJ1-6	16	CASSVDHPRGNSPLHF	TGTGCCAGCAGCGTAGACCACCCACGCGGGAATTCACCCCTCCACTTT
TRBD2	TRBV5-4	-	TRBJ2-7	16	CASSVLAGGPLDEQYF	TGTGCCAGCAGCGTTCTAGCGGGAGGGCCGTTAGACGAGCAGTACTTC
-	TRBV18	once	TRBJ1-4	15	CASSPNRLRGEKLFF	TGTGCCAGCTCACCGAACCGACTAAGAGGGGAAAAACTGTTTTTT
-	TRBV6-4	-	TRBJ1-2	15	CASSDSPGRDYGYTF	TGTGCCAGCAGTGACTCTCCAGGGAGGGACTATGGCTACACCTTC
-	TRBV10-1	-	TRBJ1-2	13	CASSDRQGAGYTF	TGCGCCAGCAGTGACCGCCAGGGCGCTGGCTACACCTTC
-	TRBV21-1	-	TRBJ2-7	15	CASSGTSGSGREQYF	TGTGCCAGCAGCGGGACTAGCGGGAGTGGGCGCGAGCAGTACTTC
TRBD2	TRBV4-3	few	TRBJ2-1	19	CASSQEGLANQREMYEQFF	TGCGCCAGCAGCCAAGAAGGACTAGCGAATCAGCGGGAGATGTATGAGCAGTTCTTC
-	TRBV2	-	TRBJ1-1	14	CASSDRLGETEAFF	TGTGCCAGCAGTGACAGGCTGGGGGAAACTGAAGCTTTCTTT
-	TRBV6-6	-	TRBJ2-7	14	CASSYPGSSYEQYF	TGTGCCAGCAGTTACCCCGGGTCCTCATACGAGCAGTACTTC
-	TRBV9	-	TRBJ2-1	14	CASSNRGIYNEQFF	TGTGCCAGCAGCAACCGTGGCATCTACAATGAGCAGTTCTTC
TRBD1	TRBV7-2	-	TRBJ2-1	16	CASRGQGASPYNEQFF	TGTGCCAGCAGAGGACAGGGGGCTAGCCCCTACAATGAGCAGTTCTTC
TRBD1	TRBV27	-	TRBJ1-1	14	CASSFARGKFLAFF	TGTGCCAGCAGTTTCGCCAGGGGGAAGTTTTTAGCTTTCTTT
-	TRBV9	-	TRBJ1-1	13	CASSVVGFTEAFF	TGTGCCAGCAGCGTCGTAGGTTTCACTGAAGCTTTCTTT
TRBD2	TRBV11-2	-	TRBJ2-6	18	CASSLGMAGGSGANVLTF	TGTGCCAGCAGCCTAGGGATGGCGGGAGGATCTGGGGCCAACGTCCTGACTTTC
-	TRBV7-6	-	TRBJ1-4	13	CGSSRVANEKLFF	TGTGGATCAAGTAGGGTGGCTAATGAAAAACTGTTTTTT
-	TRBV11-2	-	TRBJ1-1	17	CASSSRKIGQLNTEAFF	TGTGCCAGCAGCTCCAGGAAAATTGGACAGCTGAACACTGAAGCTTTCTTT
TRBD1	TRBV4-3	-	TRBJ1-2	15	CASSQALTGFYGYTF	TGCGCCAGCAGCCAAGCTTTGACAGGGTTCTATGGCTACACCTTC
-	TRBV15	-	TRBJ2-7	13	CATSRDLASEQYF	TGTGCCACCAGCAGAGATCTTGCTTCGGAGCAGTACTTC
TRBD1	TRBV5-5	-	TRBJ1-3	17	CASSDLRQGLSGNTIYF	TGTGCCAGCAGCGACCTAAGACAGGGCCTCAGTGGAAACACCATATATTTT
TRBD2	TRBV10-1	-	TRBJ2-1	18	CASSRKWTSGSSHNEQFF	TGCGCCAGCAGTCGAAAGTGGACTAGCGGGAGCTCTCACAATGAGCAGTTCTTC
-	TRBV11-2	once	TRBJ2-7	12	CASSPYSYEQYF	TGTGCCAGCAGCCCTTACTCCTACGAGCAGTACTTC
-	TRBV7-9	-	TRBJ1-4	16	CASSFFLGSVSEKLFF	TGTGCCAGCAGCTTCTTCCTTGGGTCCGTAAGCGAAAAACTGTTTTTT
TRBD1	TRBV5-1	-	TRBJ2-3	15	CASSMTDRGQNTQYF	TGCGCCAGCAGCATGACGGACAGGGGGCAGAATACGCAGTATTTT
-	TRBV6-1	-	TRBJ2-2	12	CASSADTGELFF	TGTGCCAGCAGTGCTGACACCGGGGAGCTGTTTTTT
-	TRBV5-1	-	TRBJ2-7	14	CASSLGRNTYEQYF	TGCGCCAGCAGCTTGGGAAGGAACACCTACGAGCAGTACTTC
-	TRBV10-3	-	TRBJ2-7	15	CAISDWETDLSEQYF	TGTGCCATCAGTGATTGGGAGACAGACCTCTCCGAGCAGTACTTC
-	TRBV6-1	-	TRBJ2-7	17	CASSEEGFGPGGYEQYF	TGTGCCAGCAGTGAAGAGGGCTTTGGCCCTGGCGGTTACGAGCAGTACTTC